The 23 T cell receptor beta chains listed next were all sequenced from one sample in a study of cytomegalovirus exposure and HLA in healthy donors. The study ran its PCR with 60 Vbeta and 13 Jbeta primers. Generated by immunoSEQ multiplex PCR, the TCRdb table keeps only in-frame clones and is missing some. In the table there are approximately 180,000 clones, roughly 85% of which are singletons. Sequenced sample: PBMCs. The source of these receptors is a man aged 35 to 55 in good health and CMV-seropositive.

The gene calls are TRBV5-1 and TRBJ2-1; 7 nucleotides agree with TRBD2. The CDR3 totals 15 residues. V gave up 4 bases and J gave up 4 bases; unmatched junction bases: 8. CDR1 SGHRS and CDR2 YFSETQ come from the germline V gene. Here the CDR3 DNA reads TGCGCCAGCAGCGATGCCAGCGGGGCTTACAATGAGCAGTTCTTC. Residues: CASSDASGAYNEQFF.

The chain uses TRBV6-1 and TRBJ2-7; D gene ambiguous. There are 14 residues in the CDR3. CDR1 is MNHNS, CDR2 SASEGT, per germline. V lost 0 bases and J lost 3, with 9 bases in between. The CDR3 reads CASSEAHGSYEQYF. In DNA form, the CDR3 reads TGTGCCAGCAGTGAAGCGCATGGTAGCTACGAGCAGTACTTC.

This sequence joins TRBV27 and TRBJ2-2; 12 bases line up with TRBD2. CDR1 and CDR2 (germline): MNHEY, SMNVEV (reference sequence). J was trimmed by 7 bases and V by 6 bases; bases with no gene match: 15. CDR3 length: 18 residues. CDR3 sequence (DNA): TGTGCCAGCAGCCCAACGCTAGCGGGAGGGCAACAGGGCGGGGAGCTGTTTTTT. The encoded protein is CASSPTLAGGQQGGELFF.

A word on this clone: Compared with germline, one end of the junction differs, possibly owing to a read error. The chain couples TRBV5-1 to TRBJ2-6; D is possibly TRBD1 (6 bases). This CDR3 spans 15 amino acids. Germline V CDR1 and CDR2: SGHRS, YFSETQ. CDR3 amino acids: CASSFNRAGANGLTF. Here the CDR3 DNA reads TGCGCCAGCAGCTTTAACAGGGCTGGGGCCAACGGCCTGACTTTC. Together with reference TRBV5-1 and TRBJ2-6, the CDR3 gives the full variable domain: KAGVTQTPRYLIKTRGQQVTLSCSPISGHRSVSWYQQTPGQGLQFLFEYFSETQRNKGNFPGRFSGRQFSNSRSEMNVSTLELGDSALYLCASSFNRAGANGLTFGAGSRLTVL.

The V and J genes are TRBV28 and TRBJ2-3; possibly TRBD2 for D (6 bases). V was trimmed by 4 bases and J by 2 bases, leaving 19 bases between them. Per germline, CDR1 MDHEN and CDR2 SYDVKM. The CDR3 sequence is 17 residues long. CDR3 residues: CASSSSRRTTNTDTQYF. The DNA of the CDR3 is TGTGCCAGCAGTTCTTCCCGAAGGACTACCAACACAGATACGCAGTATTTT.

The chain combines TRBV9 with TRBJ2-3; 11 nucleotides align to TRBD2. The CDR3 spans 17 residues. Germline CDR1 SGDLS, CDR2 YYNGEE. The V gene end was trimmed by 1 base and the J gene end by 0 bases; junction bases not matched to a gene: 4. CDR3 amino acids: CASSVRGTSGSTDTQYF. As DNA, the CDR3 is TGTGCCAGCAGCGTAAGGGGGACTAGCGGAAGCACAGATACGCAGTATTTT. The complete variable domain, with remaining parts taken from reference TRBV9 and TRBJ2-3, reads DSGVTQTPKHLITATGQRVTLRCSPRSGDLSVYWYQQSLDQGLQFLIQYYNGEERAKGNILERFSAQQFPDLHSELNLSSLELGDSALYFCASSVRGTSGSTDTQYFGPGTRLTVL.

The chain employs TRBV19 and TRBJ2-1; 10 bases are a match to TRBD2. CDR1 is LNHDA and CDR2 is SQIVND in the germline V gene (reference sequence). There are 17 residues in the CDR3. The trim removed 1 base at V and 10 bases at J, leaving 13 bases unmatched. The CDR3 here is CASSIVPASGRSGEQFF. The CDR3 region has the DNA TGTGCCAGTAGTATAGTTCCGGCTAGCGGGAGATCTGGGGAGCAGTTCTTC. Together with reference TRBV19 and TRBJ2-1, the CDR3 gives the full variable domain: DGGITQSPKYLFRKEGQNVTLSCEQNLNHDAMYWYRQDPGQGLRLIYYSQIVNDFQKGDIAEGYSVSREKKESFPLTVTSAQKNPTAFYLCASSIVPASGRSGEQFFGPGTRLTVL.

The rearrangement links TRBV28 to TRBJ1-2; 7 nucleotides line up with TRBD1. Germline-derived CDR1 and CDR2 are MDHEN and SYDVKM. Trimming cost V 6 bases and J 6 bases; bases outside gene matches: 10. This CDR3 spans 14 amino acids. CDR3 nucleotide sequence: TGTGCCAGCAGGTCAGGGACAGCTGTGGATGGCTACACCTTC. It is translated as CASRSGTAVDGYTF.

The CDR3 bases are TGTGCCAGCAGATTGACAGGGGGAAACACCATATATTTT. Translated, it gives CASRLTGGNTIYF. V and J are TRBV2 and TRBJ1-3, with 7 nucleotides matching TRBD1. The germline CDR1 and CDR2 sequences are SNHLY and FYNNEI. The CDR3 has 13 residues. The ends lost 6 bases at V and 4 bases at J; junction bases unmatched: 3.

The chain carries TRBV6-1 and TRBJ2-1; maybe TRBD2 (5 bases). Germline V lookup: CDR1 MNHNS, CDR2 SASEGT. The germline V and J ends were trimmed by 6 bases and 3 bases, with 15 bases remaining between them. CDR3 length equals 15 residues. The CDR3 DNA sequence: TGTGCCAGCAGCAAAGCGGAGGCCTACTACAATGAGCAGTTCTTC. Protein sequence: CASSKAEAYYNEQFF.

CDR3 sequence: CASRRDSSGANVLTF. The CDR3 coding sequence is TGTGCCAGCAGGAGAGACAGCTCTGGGGCCAACGTCCTGACTTTC. This chain connects TRBV2 to TRBJ2-6, with D perhaps matching TRBD1 (5 bases). The V end lost 6 bases, the J end lost 0 bases, and 9 bases lay between the germline ends. CDR1 and CDR2 (germline): SNHLY, FYNNEI. CDR3 length: 15 amino acids.

This chain uses TRBV30 with TRBJ1-3; a weak D match, TRBD1 (6 bases). CDR3 length equals 14 residues. V was cut by 0 bases and J by 4 bases, with 10 bases left in between. Germline assignment: CDR1 GTSNPN and CDR2 SVGIG (reference sequence). This chain's CDR3 is CAWSVGAEGNTIYF. Here the CDR3 DNA reads TGTGCCTGGAGTGTGGGGGCGGAAGGAAACACCATATATTTT.

This rearrangement joins TRBV19 to TRBJ2-5, with D perhaps matching TRBD2 (7 bases). Trimming stripped 6 bases from V and 3 bases from J, with 17 bases between. The CDR3 contains 15 residues. Germline V lookup: CDR1 LNHDA, CDR2 SQIVND (reference sequence). The CDR3 coding sequence is TGTGCCAGTAGAGGGAGAGGGGGGGCCAAAGAGACCCAGTACTTC. Residues: CASRGRGGAKETQYF.

The chain uses TRBV5-1 and TRBJ2-3; D unresolved. V was pared by 4 bases and J by 2 bases, with 5 bases between. Germline V gene data show CDR1 as SGHRS and CDR2 as YFSETQ. This CDR3 has 12 residues. The CDR3 region has the DNA TGCGCCAGCAGCCCTTTCACAGATACGCAGTATTTT. It encodes CASSPFTDTQYF.

This clone was seen more than once but under ten times. The chain employs TRBV5-1 and TRBJ2-3; 8 nucleotides match TRBD2. This CDR3 has 16 amino acids. Looked up from germline, CDR1 is SGHRS and CDR2 is YFSETQ. Trimming took 3 bases from V and 4 from J; bases not matched to a gene: 10. The DNA for the CDR3 is TGCGCCAGCAGCTCCGCCAGCGGGAGTGGGTCAGATACGCAGTATTTT. As protein: CASSSASGSGSDTQYF.

V is TRBV19 and J is TRBJ1-4; D is unresolved. The germline V gene has CDR1 LNHDA and CDR2 SQIVND (reference sequence). The V end lost 5 bases, the J end lost 0 bases, and 10 bases lay between the germline ends. The CDR3 has 15 amino acids. The CDR3 is CASSPRGATNEKLFF. The DNA of the CDR3 is TGTGCCAGTAGTCCCAGAGGAGCAACTAATGAAAAACTGTTTTTT.

This clone has just a few counts. V gene TRBV29-1 combines with J gene TRBJ2-1; D might be TRBD1 (6 bases). CDR3 length: 13 amino acids. The ends were cut back, 6 bases at V and 7 bases at J, with 16 bases in the middle. CDR1 and CDR2 (germline): SQVTM, ANQGSEA. CDR3 in amino acids: CSVPTTGDNEQFF. The CDR3 DNA reads TGCAGCGTCCCTACGACAGGTGATAATGAGCAGTTCTTC.

The V gene is TRBV6-6, the J gene TRBJ2-5; 8 bases agree with TRBD2. In germline, CDR1 is MNHNY, CDR2 SVGAGI (reference sequence). V lost 8 bases and J lost 5; bases outside the gene matches: 7. This CDR3 region has 13 residues. In DNA form, the CDR3 reads TGTGCCAGCCGGGGGGGTCTTGGGGAGACCCAGTACTTC. Translated: CASRGGLGETQYF.

This clone was recorded a few times. The gene calls are TRBV10-1 and TRBJ2-7, with 9 bases matching TRBD2. The CDR3 loop spans 18 amino acids. Germline V CDR1 and CDR2: WNHNN, SYGVQD (reference sequence). Losses at the gene ends were 3 bases for V and 0 bases for J; bases not matched to a gene: 12. The CDR3 coding sequence is TGCGCCAGCAGTGAAGGTTCTAGCGGGAATTATCCCTCCTACGAGCAGTACTTC. It yields the protein CASSEGSSGNYPSYEQYF.

The chain combines TRBV19 with TRBJ2-7; 12 nucleotides agree with TRBD2. The CDR3 sequence is 15 residues long. The V segment lost 3 bases and the J segment 4 bases; nucleotides outside the gene matches: 4. Germline CDR1 and CDR2: LNHDA and SQIVND (reference sequence). The CDR3 region is CASSILAGGLYEQYF. The CDR3 DNA follows: TGTGCCAGTAGTATCCTAGCGGGAGGGCTTTACGAGCAGTACTTC.

The chain recombines TRBV6-6 with TRBJ1-6, with a weak D call TRBD1 (5 bases). CDR1 MNHNY and CDR2 SVGAGI come from the germline V gene (reference sequence). The CDR3 contains 12 residues. With 6 bases removed from V and 7 bases from J, the gap between germline ends came to 7 bases. CDR3 region: CASRQENSPLHF. CDR3 nucleotides: TGTGCCAGCAGACAGGAAAATTCACCCCTCCACTTT.

This chain joins TRBV5-1 and TRBJ2-1; TRBD1 matches at 8 bases. CDR3 length equals 16 residues. Germline CDR1 is SGHRS and CDR2 is YFSETQ. J gave up 4 bases and V 0 bases, and 6 bases lay outside the gene matches. CDR3 DNA: TGCGCCAGCAGCTTGGCCACGACAGGGGTATACAATGAGCAGTTCTTC. Translating it yields CASSLATTGVYNEQFF. Full variable domain (rest looked up from reference TRBV5-1 and TRBJ2-1): KAGVTQTPRYLIKTRGQQVTLSCSPISGHRSVSWYQQTPGQGLQFLFEYFSETQRNKGNFPGRFSGRQFSNSRSEMNVSTLELGDSALYLCASSLATTGVYNEQFFGPGTRLTVL.

The chain recombines TRBV6-6 with TRBJ1-6; TRBD1 matches at 11 bases. V shed 6 bases and J 9 bases; nucleotides not matched to a gene: 4. Germline loops: CDR1 MNHNY, CDR2 SVGAGI (reference sequence). The CDR3 runs to 14 residues. The DNA of the CDR3 is TGTGCCAGCAGGCCCGGACAGGGGGCTTCACCCCTCCACTTT. It encodes CASRPGQGASPLHF.